These T cell receptor beta chains were read from a single sample in a study of blood T cell repertoires in COVID-19. The repertoire was sequenced with immunoSEQ multiplex PCR; TCRdb's copy has only in-frame clones and lacks some. Altogether just under 80,000 clones are present, 75% to 90% being singletons, with the ten largest covering 4% to 6%. Sequencing was done on a sample of peripheral blood. These receptors were collected from a woman in her 70s with acute or convalescent COVID-19. Both conserved end residues are part of each CDR3. The order of the fields is J gene, clone size, CDR3 length, D gene, V gene, CDR3 protein, CDR3 DNA. The D gene is left open where the match is weak. Expanded clones are given a class, and other clones once, few, many or no size at all.

J gene: TRBJ2-1; clone size: -; CDR3 length: 15; D gene: TRBD2; V gene: TRBV5-4; CDR3 protein: CASSLAASGYNEQFF; CDR3 DNA: TGTGCCAGCAGCTTGGCCGCTAGCGGGTACAATGAGCAGTTCTTC
J gene: TRBJ1-2; clone size: -; CDR3 length: 16; D gene: TRBD1; V gene: TRBV18; CDR3 protein: CASSDPGQLPNYGYTF; CDR3 DNA: TGTGCCAGCTCAGACCCGGGACAGCTTCCTAACTATGGCTACACCTTC
J gene: TRBJ1-2; clone size: -; CDR3 length: 16; D gene: -; V gene: TRBV4-1; CDR3 protein: CASSQTPGVEVDGYTF; CDR3 DNA: TGCGCCAGCAGCCAAACTCCGGGGGTGGAAGTGGATGGCTACACCTTC
J gene: TRBJ1-6; clone size: -; CDR3 length: 14; D gene: -; V gene: TRBV7-2; CDR3 protein: CASRPRTGNSPLHF; CDR3 DNA: TGTGCCAGCCGGCCCAGAACAGGAAATTCACCCCTCCACTTT
J gene: TRBJ2-5; clone size: -; CDR3 length: 13; D gene: -; V gene: TRBV7-2; CDR3 protein: CASGTRYQETQYF; CDR3 DNA: TGTGCCAGCGGCACGCGGTACCAAGAGACCCAGTACTTC
J gene: TRBJ1-3; clone size: few; CDR3 length: 14; D gene: -; V gene: TRBV6-5; CDR3 protein: CASSFRVSGNTIYF; CDR3 DNA: TGTGCCAGCAGTTTCCGGGTTTCTGGAAACACCATATATTTT
J gene: TRBJ1-2; clone size: -; CDR3 length: 15; D gene: -; V gene: TRBV13; CDR3 protein: CASSWRGRPNYGYTF; CDR3 DNA: TGTGCCAGCAGCTGGCGGGGAAGACCTAACTATGGCTACACCTTC
J gene: TRBJ1-1; clone size: few; CDR3 length: 15; D gene: TRBD1; V gene: TRBV19; CDR3 protein: CASSIFQGANTEAFF; CDR3 DNA: TGTGCCAGTAGTATTTTTCAGGGGGCGAACACTGAAGCTTTCTTT
J gene: TRBJ1-4; clone size: -; CDR3 length: 15; D gene: -; V gene: TRBV7-9; CDR3 protein: CASSPNAGTNEKLFF; CDR3 DNA: TGTGCCAGCAGCCCAAACGCGGGTACTAATGAAAAACTGTTTTTT
J gene: TRBJ2-3; clone size: -; CDR3 length: 16; D gene: TRBD2; V gene: TRBV5-1; CDR3 protein: CASSPRLAGSTDTQYF; CDR3 DNA: TGCGCCAGCAGCCCCCGACTAGCGGGGAGCACAGATACGCAGTATTTT
J gene: TRBJ1-1; clone size: -; CDR3 length: 18; D gene: TRBD1; V gene: TRBV3-1/TRBV3-2; CDR3 protein: CASSQPHSTGDFDAEAFF; CDR3 DNA: TGTGCCAGCAGCCAACCTCATTCGACAGGGGATTTTGACGCTGAAGCTTTCTTT
J gene: TRBJ1-3; clone size: -; CDR3 length: 11; D gene: -; V gene: TRBV29-1; CDR3 protein: CSVDRENTIYF; CDR3 DNA: TGCAGCGTTGATCGCGAAAACACCATATATTTT
J gene: TRBJ1-4; clone size: -; CDR3 length: 15; D gene: -; V gene: TRBV6-2/TRBV6-3; CDR3 protein: CASSYSGLGGEKLFF; CDR3 DNA: TGTGCCAGCAGTTACTCCGGACTGGGGGGTGAAAAACTGTTTTTT
J gene: TRBJ1-1; clone size: -; CDR3 length: 15; D gene: -; V gene: TRBV5-6; CDR3 protein: CASLLYSPADTEAFF; CDR3 DNA: TGTGCCAGCTTGCTGTACTCTCCCGCGGACACTGAAGCTTTCTTT
J gene: TRBJ1-1; clone size: -; CDR3 length: 15; D gene: -; V gene: TRBV4-3; CDR3 protein: CASSQDSEGYTEAFF; CDR3 DNA: TGCGCCAGCAGCCAAGATTCGGAGGGTTACACTGAAGCTTTCTTT
J gene: TRBJ1-1; clone size: -; CDR3 length: 12; D gene: -; V gene: TRBV19; CDR3 protein: CASRDTNTEAFF; CDR3 DNA: TGTGCCAGTAGGGACACGAACACTGAAGCTTTCTTT
J gene: TRBJ1-6; clone size: -; CDR3 length: 18; D gene: -; V gene: TRBV7-2; CDR3 protein: CASSRYPGTRGYNSPLHF; CDR3 DNA: TGTGCCAGCAGCCGTTATCCAGGGACACGGGGCTATAATTCACCCCTCCACTTT
J gene: TRBJ2-4; clone size: -; CDR3 length: 16; D gene: -; V gene: TRBV19; CDR3 protein: CASSIISEAAKNIQYF; CDR3 DNA: TGTGCCAGTAGTATTATCTCTGAGGCAGCCAAAAACATTCAGTACTTC
J gene: TRBJ1-2; clone size: -; CDR3 length: 13; D gene: -; V gene: TRBV4-3; CDR3 protein: CASSQDRGYGYTF; CDR3 DNA: TGCGCCAGCAGCCAAGATCGGGGGTATGGCTACACCTTC
J gene: TRBJ2-3; clone size: -; CDR3 length: 15; D gene: TRBD2; V gene: TRBV6-4; CDR3 protein: CASSFEAGGQDTQYF; CDR3 DNA: TGTGCCAGCAGTTTTGAAGCGGGGGGGCAAGATACGCAGTATTTT
J gene: TRBJ2-1; clone size: -; CDR3 length: 15; D gene: TRBD2; V gene: TRBV6-1; CDR3 protein: CASSDTSGGVNEQFF; CDR3 DNA: TGTGCCAGCAGTGATACTAGCGGGGGGGTTAATGAGCAGTTCTTC
J gene: TRBJ2-3; clone size: -; CDR3 length: 15; D gene: -; V gene: TRBV19; CDR3 protein: CASRRGPTFSDTQYF; CDR3 DNA: TGTGCCAGTAGGCGGGGGCCTACCTTCTCAGATACGCAGTATTTT
J gene: TRBJ2-1; clone size: -; CDR3 length: 13; D gene: -; V gene: TRBV7-3; CDR3 protein: CASSLDLANEQFF; CDR3 DNA: TGTGCCAGCAGCTTAGATCTAGCGAATGAGCAGTTCTTC
J gene: TRBJ1-1; clone size: -; CDR3 length: 15; D gene: -; V gene: TRBV4-2; CDR3 protein: CASSQSHTGNTEAFF; CDR3 DNA: TGTGCCAGCAGCCAATCACATACAGGGAACACTGAAGCTTTCTTT
J gene: TRBJ1-2; clone size: -; CDR3 length: 16; D gene: TRBD1; V gene: TRBV5-8; CDR3 protein: CASSPWTGDKVGGYTF; CDR3 DNA: TGTGCCAGCAGCCCCTGGACAGGGGACAAGGTTGGCGGCTACACCTTC
J gene: TRBJ2-1; clone size: -; CDR3 length: 15; D gene: -; V gene: TRBV3-1/TRBV3-2; CDR3 protein: CASSARGSVFNEQFF; CDR3 DNA: TGTGCCAGCAGCGCTAGGGGGTCCGTCTTCAATGAGCAGTTCTTC
J gene: TRBJ2-5; clone size: -; CDR3 length: 13; D gene: -; V gene: TRBV3-1/TRBV3-2; CDR3 protein: CASSQSSQETQYF; CDR3 DNA: TGTGCCAGCAGCCAGTCGAGCCAAGAGACCCAGTACTTC
J gene: TRBJ1-2; clone size: -; CDR3 length: 11; D gene: TRBD1; V gene: TRBV24-1; CDR3 protein: CATWTGFGYTF; CDR3 DNA: TGTGCCACCTGGACAGGGTTCGGCTACACCTTC
J gene: TRBJ1-4; clone size: -; CDR3 length: 14; D gene: -; V gene: TRBV5-1; CDR3 protein: CASSGRPGDEKLFF; CDR3 DNA: TGCGCCAGCAGTGGAAGGCCAGGGGATGAAAAACTGTTTTTT
J gene: TRBJ1-1; clone size: -; CDR3 length: 16; D gene: -; V gene: TRBV27; CDR3 protein: CASRFLSAGEDTEAFF; CDR3 DNA: TGTGCCAGCCGATTCCTATCAGCCGGGGAAGACACTGAAGCTTTCTTT
J gene: TRBJ2-3; clone size: -; CDR3 length: 15; D gene: TRBD1; V gene: TRBV2; CDR3 protein: CASKLRTGGTDTQYF; CDR3 DNA: TGTGCCAGCAAACTAAGGACAGGAGGCACAGATACGCAGTATTTT
J gene: TRBJ1-4; clone size: few; CDR3 length: 15; D gene: TRBD1; V gene: TRBV5-1; CDR3 protein: CASSLSGTGVEKLFF; CDR3 DNA: TGCGCCAGCAGCTTGTCCGGGACAGGGGTAGAAAAACTGTTTTTT
J gene: TRBJ2-7; clone size: -; CDR3 length: 13; D gene: -; V gene: TRBV2; CDR3 protein: CASHVGLIYEQYF; CDR3 DNA: TGTGCCAGCCACGTCGGTCTGATCTACGAGCAGTACTTC
J gene: TRBJ2-5; clone size: -; CDR3 length: 15; D gene: TRBD1; V gene: TRBV6-2/TRBV6-3; CDR3 protein: CASSLGQGVGETQYF; CDR3 DNA: TGTGCCAGCAGTTTGGGACAGGGCGTGGGAGAGACCCAGTACTTC
J gene: TRBJ1-5; clone size: -; CDR3 length: 17; D gene: TRBD1; V gene: TRBV28; CDR3 protein: CASTPRGRGSFGQPQHF; CDR3 DNA: TGTGCCAGCACCCCCCGGGGCAGGGGGTCGTTCGGGCAGCCCCAGCATTTT
J gene: TRBJ1-2; clone size: -; CDR3 length: 13; D gene: -; V gene: TRBV5-1; CDR3 protein: CASSPGQRNGYTF; CDR3 DNA: TGCGCCAGCAGCCCCGGACAGAGGAATGGCTACACCTTC
J gene: TRBJ1-1; clone size: -; CDR3 length: 14; D gene: TRBD1; V gene: TRBV5-6; CDR3 protein: CASSGDSLGTEAFF; CDR3 DNA: TGTGCCAGCAGCGGGGACAGTCTGGGCACTGAAGCTTTCTTT
J gene: TRBJ2-3; clone size: -; CDR3 length: 17; D gene: TRBD2; V gene: TRBV18; CDR3 protein: CASSLILAGENADTQYF; CDR3 DNA: TGTGCCAGCTCACTGATCCTAGCGGGGGAAAATGCAGATACGCAGTATTTT
J gene: TRBJ2-7; clone size: -; CDR3 length: 12; D gene: -; V gene: TRBV6-1; CDR3 protein: CASSEATVAQYF; CDR3 DNA: TGTGCCAGCAGTGAGGCGACAGTCGCGCAGTACTTC
J gene: TRBJ2-7; clone size: -; CDR3 length: 16; D gene: TRBD1; V gene: TRBV7-7; CDR3 protein: CASSAPGTASSYEQYF; CDR3 DNA: TGTGCTAGCAGCGCCCCCGGGACAGCGAGCTCCTACGAGCAGTACTTC
J gene: TRBJ1-2; clone size: -; CDR3 length: 14; D gene: TRBD1; V gene: TRBV6-5; CDR3 protein: CASSYSGQGYGYTF; CDR3 DNA: TGTGCCAGCAGTTACTCGGGACAGGGCTATGGCTACACCTTC
J gene: TRBJ1-1; clone size: -; CDR3 length: 16; D gene: -; V gene: TRBV9; CDR3 protein: CASSPSLTGMFSEAFF; CDR3 DNA: TGTGCCAGCAGCCCGAGTTTAACAGGGATGTTTTCTGAAGCTTTCTTT
J gene: TRBJ2-7; clone size: -; CDR3 length: 17; D gene: -; V gene: TRBV21-1; CDR3 protein: CASSKAYEASGYYEQYF; CDR3 DNA: TGTGCCAGCAGCAAAGCTTATGAGGCTAGCGGGTACTACGAGCAGTACTTC
J gene: TRBJ1-2; clone size: -; CDR3 length: 12; D gene: TRBD1; V gene: TRBV7-8; CDR3 protein: CASSLGQGGYTF; CDR3 DNA: TGTGCCAGCAGCTTGGGACAGGGTGGCTACACCTTC
J gene: TRBJ1-4; clone size: -; CDR3 length: 19; D gene: TRBD1; V gene: TRBV7-8; CDR3 protein: CASSLGYRTGVDLKEKLFF; CDR3 DNA: TGTGCCAGCAGCTTAGGGTATCGGACAGGGGTCGACCTCAAAGAAAAACTGTTTTTT
J gene: TRBJ1-4; clone size: -; CDR3 length: 15; D gene: -; V gene: TRBV4-3; CDR3 protein: CASSQGAGPNEKLFF; CDR3 DNA: TGCGCCAGCAGCCAAGGTGCAGGGCCTAATGAAAAACTGTTTTTT